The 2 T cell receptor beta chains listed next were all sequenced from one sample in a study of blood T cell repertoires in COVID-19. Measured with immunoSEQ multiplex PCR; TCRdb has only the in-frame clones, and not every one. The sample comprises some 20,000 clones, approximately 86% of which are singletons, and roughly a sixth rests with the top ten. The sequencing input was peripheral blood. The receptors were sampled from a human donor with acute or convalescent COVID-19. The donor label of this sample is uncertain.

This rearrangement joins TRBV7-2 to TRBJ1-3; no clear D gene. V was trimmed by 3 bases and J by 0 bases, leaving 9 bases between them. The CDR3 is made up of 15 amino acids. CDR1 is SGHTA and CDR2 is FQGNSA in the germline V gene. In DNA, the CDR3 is TGTGCCAGCAGCTTGGGCCTGTCCTCTGGAAACACCATATATTTT. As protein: CASSLGLSSGNTIYF.

The CDR3 protein is CASSLTAGELFF. The CDR3 coding sequence is TGTGCCAGCAGCTTGACGGCCGGGGAGCTGTTTTTT. J is TRBJ2-2 and V is TRBV5-6; D not certain. CDR1 is SGHDT, CDR2 YYEEEE, per germline. The CDR3 length is 12 residues. Trimming removed 1 base at V and 6 bases at J, with 4 bases between.